These T cell receptor beta chains were read from a single sample in a study of shared clonotypes between healthy human individuals. TCRdb's table, derived via immunoSEQ multiplex PCR, lists solely in-frame clones and lacks some. The repertoire holds more than 2,000,000 clones, with more than 80% as singletons. Material for sequencing was naive CD4+ T cells from PBMCs. These TCRs come from a man younger than 35 in good health. Some clones in this sample may be carry-over from other donors' samples. Each CDR3 is given with its conserved first and last residue. The D gene is left open where the match is weak. Only some rows state a clone size, as once, few, many or a class for expanded clones.

NA	15	TRBJ2-7	TRBD2	TRBV19	CASSRGTSGTYEQYF	TGTGCCAGTAGTAGGGGGACTAGCGGCACCTACGAGCAGTACTTC
NA	15	TRBJ1-2	TRBD1	TRBV7-9	CASSRTGVTNYGYTF	TGTGCCAGCAGCCGAACAGGGGTTACTAACTATGGCTACACCTTC
NA	12	TRBJ2-3	NA	TRBV7-3	CASSLSRGTQYF	TGTGCCAGCAGCCTGAGTCGGGGGACGCAGTATTTT
NA	16	TRBJ2-6	NA	TRBV7-2	CASSSGGGAGANVLTF	TGTGCCAGCAGCTCGGGTGGGGGCGCTGGGGCCAACGTCCTGACTTTC
NA	15	TRBJ2-3	NA	TRBV4-3	CASSQQGVLTDTQYF	TGCGCCAGCAGCCAACAGGGAGTATTAACAGATACGCAGTATTTT
NA	16	TRBJ2-1	TRBD2	TRBV27	CASSLRWAGAYNEQFF	TGTGCCAGCAGTTTAAGGTGGGCGGGGGCCTACAATGAGCAGTTCTTC
NA	16	TRBJ2-3	NA	TRBV7-9	CASSPHGRDDTDTQYF	TGTGCCAGCAGCCCCCACGGGCGGGATGACACAGATACGCAGTATTTT
NA	15	TRBJ1-4	NA	TRBV5-1	CASSASGGTNEKLFF	TGCGCCAGCAGCGCGAGCGGGGGAACTAATGAAAAACTGTTTTTT
NA	13	TRBJ2-3	NA	TRBV7-2	CASHLRVTDTQYF	TGTGCCAGCCACTTGAGGGTTACAGATACGCAGTATTTT
NA	15	TRBJ2-5	TRBD2	TRBV2	CARGRTSGNQETQYF	TGTGCCCGAGGGCGGACTAGCGGGAACCAAGAGACCCAGTACTTC
NA	20	TRBJ2-6	NA	TRBV28	CASRNPPGERRTSGANVLTF	TGTGCCAGCAGAAACCCCCCTGGGGAGAGAAGAACCTCTGGGGCCAACGTCCTGACTTTC
NA	18	TRBJ2-1	TRBD2	TRBV28	CASSASPGGGQSYNEQFF	TGTGCCAGCAGTGCTTCACCCGGGGGGGGGCAATCCTACAATGAGCAGTTCTTC
NA	17	TRBJ2-7	TRBD2	TRBV4-1	CASSQVPRVAGAYEQYF	TGCGCCAGCAGCCAAGTCCCCCGGGTAGCGGGAGCGTACGAGCAGTACTTC
NA	15	TRBJ2-1	TRBD2	TRBV5-1	CASSLTSGGYNEQFF	TGCGCCAGCAGCTTGACTAGCGGGGGTTACAATGAGCAGTTCTTC
NA	13	TRBJ2-7	TRBD2	TRBV6-5	CASSIGAGGEQYF	TGTGCCAGCAGCATCGGGGCGGGGGGCGAGCAGTACTTC
NA	12	TRBJ2-1	NA	TRBV4-3	CASSQAWGEQFF	TGCGCCAGCAGCCAAGCCTGGGGTGAGCAGTTCTTC
NA	14	TRBJ2-3	TRBD1	TRBV5-1	CASSLGTGSDTQYF	TGCGCCAGCAGCTTAGGGACAGGGTCAGATACGCAGTATTTT
NA	16	TRBJ1-1	NA	TRBV10-3	CAISEYGGGADTEAFF	TGTGCCATCAGTGAGTACGGAGGTGGGGCGGACACTGAAGCTTTCTTT
NA	19	TRBJ1-4	NA	TRBV18	CASSPDPTASSGLNEKLFF	TGTGCCAGCTCACCAGACCCGACAGCTTCCTCCGGGCTTAATGAAAAACTGTTTTTT
NA	15	TRBJ2-5	NA	TRBV5-4	CASSLSPGPSETQYF	TGTGCCAGCAGCTTGAGTCCAGGGCCAAGTGAGACCCAGTACTTC
NA	17	TRBJ2-5	NA	TRBV9	CASSVGGMDGIQETQYF	TGTGCCAGCAGCGTAGGCGGGATGGACGGAATCCAAGAGACCCAGTACTTC
once	11	TRBJ1-4	NA	TRBV6-5	CASSTYPKLFF	TGTGCCAGCAGTACCTACCCAAAACTGTTTTTT
NA	17	TRBJ1-3	TRBD1	TRBV28	CASSGTARYSSGNTIYF	TGTGCCAGCAGCGGGACAGCCAGATACTCCTCTGGAAACACCATATATTTT
NA	13	TRBJ1-5	NA	TRBV19	CASSIRGDQPQHF	TGTGCCAGTAGTATAAGAGGGGACCAGCCCCAGCATTTT
NA	12	TRBJ2-7	NA	TRBV7-9	CASSQGSYEQYF	TGTGCCAGCAGCCAGGGATCCTACGAGCAGTACTTC
NA	18	TRBJ2-6	TRBD2	TRBV7-9	CASRPTSGPLSGANVLTF	TGTGCCAGCAGGCCGACTAGCGGGCCTCTCTCTGGGGCCAACGTCCTGACTTTC
few	14	TRBJ1-1	TRBD1	TRBV7-3	CASSLGTGRTEAFF	TGTGCCAGCAGCCTAGGGACAGGGCGGACTGAAGCTTTCTTT
NA	13	TRBJ1-4	NA	TRBV5-8	CASSLEFGEKLFF	TGTGCCAGCAGCTTGGAGTTCGGGGAAAAACTGTTTTTT
NA	14	TRBJ2-1	NA	TRBV7-2	CASSLQPEYNEQFF	TGTGCCAGCAGCTTACAACCAGAGTACAATGAGCAGTTCTTC
NA	13	TRBJ1-5	NA	TRBV6-1	CASSEVTPGPQHF	TGTGCCAGCAGTGAGGTAACGCCTGGGCCCCAGCATTTT
NA	15	TRBJ1-5	NA	TRBV6-6	CASSSYRDVEQPQHF	TGTGCCAGCAGTTCTTACAGGGATGTAGAACAGCCCCAGCATTTT
NA	15	TRBJ1-3	TRBD1	TRBV5-1	CASSQGQGRGNTIYF	TGCGCCAGCAGCCAGGGACAGGGGAGGGGAAACACCATATATTTT
NA	19	TRBJ1-3	NA	TRBV2	CASSAGAGFSLTSGNTIYF	TGTGCCAGCAGTGCAGGGGCAGGCTTCAGTTTAACCTCTGGAAACACCATATATTTT
NA	13	TRBJ2-5	NA	TRBV9	CASSLGGQETQYF	TGTGCCAGCAGCCTGGGGGGTCAAGAGACCCAGTACTTC
once	17	TRBJ2-2	NA	TRBV10-3	CAISAGAAVQGPGELFF	TGTGCCATCAGTGCAGGTGCAGCAGTCCAGGGGCCCGGGGAGCTGTTTTTT
NA	16	TRBJ2-5	TRBD1	TRBV29-1	CSVPTDRGRQQETQYF	TGCAGCGTGCCTACGGACAGGGGTCGGCAACAAGAGACCCAGTACTTC
few	13	TRBJ1-2	NA	TRBV5-1	CASFGRGNYGYTF	TGCGCCAGCTTTGGAAGAGGGAACTATGGCTACACCTTC
once	17	TRBJ1-4	NA	TRBV28	CASSPGGGRATNEKLFF	TGTGCCAGCAGTCCCGGGGGGGGGCGTGCAACTAATGAAAAACTGTTTTTT
NA	13	TRBJ2-5	NA	TRBV27	CASSRGPQETQYF	TGTGCCAGCAGCCGGGGACCGCAAGAGACCCAGTACTTC
NA	15	TRBJ2-3	NA	TRBV11-3	CASSEGRYTDEAQYF	TGTGCCAGCAGCGAGGGTCGCTACACGGACGAGGCGCAGTATTTT
NA	14	TRBJ1-4	NA	TRBV5-1	CASSLRPLGEKLFF	TGCGCCAGCAGCTTACGTCCTCTCGGGGAAAAACTGTTTTTT
NA	18	TRBJ2-1	TRBD2	TRBV5-1	CASSSSGVAGVVGNEQFF	TGCGCCAGCAGCTCCTCCGGGGTAGCGGGAGTGGTGGGCAATGAGCAGTTCTTC
NA	16	TRBJ2-1	TRBD2	TRBV18	CASSPPRLAGYNEQFF	TGTGCCAGCTCACCACCGCGGCTAGCGGGGTACAATGAGCAGTTCTTC
NA	15	TRBJ2-2	NA	TRBV14	CASSQVDRPTGELFF	TGTGCCAGCAGCCAAGTGGACAGACCCACCGGGGAGCTGTTTTTT
NA	14	TRBJ1-4	NA	TRBV5-1	CASSLLTTNEKLFF	TGCGCCAGCAGCTTGCTAACAACTAATGAAAAACTGTTTTTT
NA	13	TRBJ1-4	NA	TRBV18	CASSPSGLEKLFF	TGTGCCAGCTCACCTTCAGGGTTGGAGAAACTGTTTTTT
once	14	TRBJ1-4	NA	TRBV5-1	CASSLGQGNEKLFF	TGCGCCAGCAGCTTAGGTCAGGGAAATGAAAAACTGTTTTTT
once	13	TRBJ2-7	NA	TRBV5-1	CASSFTRDSWQYF	TGCGCCAGCAGCTTCACCCGGGACTCCTGGCAGTACTTC
NA	14	TRBJ1-4	NA	TRBV2	CASSSQATNEKLFF	TGTGCCAGCAGCTCACAAGCAACTAATGAAAAACTGTTTTTT
NA	12	TRBJ2-2	NA	TRBV28	CASTGQFGELFF	TGTGCCAGCACCGGCCAGTTCGGGGAGCTGTTTTTT
NA	16	TRBJ2-7	TRBD2	TRBV7-2	CASSLLLAHISYEQYF	TGTGCCAGCAGCTTACTACTAGCGCATATCTCCTACGAGCAGTACTTC
NA	14	TRBJ1-4	NA	TRBV28	CASKSGGVGEKLFF	TGTGCCAGCAAAAGCGGGGGAGTGGGCGAAAAACTGTTTTTT
NA	14	TRBJ2-7	NA	TRBV29-1	CSVARGGGQGEQYF	TGCAGCGTCGCCAGGGGAGGGGGTCAGGGCGAGCAGTACTTC
NA	15	TRBJ2-3	NA	TRBV7-2	CASSFQEVGTDTQYF	TGTGCCAGCAGCTTCCAGGAGGTGGGCACAGATACGCAGTATTTT
once	13	TRBJ2-7	NA	TRBV4-3	CASSLRGTYEQYF	TGCGCCAGCAGCCTGAGGGGGACCTACGAGCAGTACTTC
few	14	TRBJ1-4	TRBD1	TRBV5-6	CASSLGQGNEKLFF	TGTGCCAGCAGCTTGGGACAGGGAAATGAAAAACTGTTTTTT
NA	14	TRBJ2-4	NA	TRBV29-1	CSVAGVLAKNIQYF	TGCAGCGTTGCCGGAGTGCTAGCCAAAAACATTCAGTACTTC
NA	14	TRBJ2-1	NA	TRBV7-3	CASSRGTYTNEQFF	TGTGCCAGCAGCCGGGGGACTTACACCAATGAGCAGTTCTTC
NA	14	TRBJ2-7	NA	TRBV18	CASSPRRSSYEQYF	TGTGCCAGCTCACCCCGCAGGAGCTCCTACGAGCAGTACTTC